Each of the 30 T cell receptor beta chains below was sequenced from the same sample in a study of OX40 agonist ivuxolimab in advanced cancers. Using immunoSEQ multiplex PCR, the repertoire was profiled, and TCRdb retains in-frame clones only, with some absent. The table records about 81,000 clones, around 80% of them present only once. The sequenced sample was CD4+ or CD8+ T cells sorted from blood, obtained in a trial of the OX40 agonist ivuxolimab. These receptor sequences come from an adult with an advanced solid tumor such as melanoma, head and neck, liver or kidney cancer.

CDR3 protein: CASSPQINSEQYF. The CDR3 coding sequence is TGTGCCAGCAGCCCCCAAATCAATTCCGAGCAGTACTTC. The chain uses TRBV7-9 and TRBJ2-7; D call uncertain. Trimming took off 5 bases at V and 6 bases at J, with 14 bases between the two ends. Per germline, CDR1 SEHNR and CDR2 FQNEAQ (reference sequence). This CDR3 comprises 13 residues.

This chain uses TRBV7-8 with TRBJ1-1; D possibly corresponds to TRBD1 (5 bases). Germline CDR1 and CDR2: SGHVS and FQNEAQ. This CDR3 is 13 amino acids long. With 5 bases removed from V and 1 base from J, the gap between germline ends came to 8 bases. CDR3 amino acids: CASSMTENTEAFF. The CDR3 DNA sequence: TGTGCCAGCAGCATGACAGAGAACACTGAAGCTTTCTTT.

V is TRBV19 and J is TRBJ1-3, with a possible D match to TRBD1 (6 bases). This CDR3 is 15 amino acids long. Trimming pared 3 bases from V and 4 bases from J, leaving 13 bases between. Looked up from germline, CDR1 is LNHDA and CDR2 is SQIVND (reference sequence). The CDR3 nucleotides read TGTGCCAGTAGTATGGGCAGGGGAGGCGGAAACACCATATATTTT. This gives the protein CASSMGRGGGNTIYF.

The CDR3 region is CASSHSDLPEAFF. The CDR3 nucleotides are TGTGCCAGCAGCCACTCAGACCTCCCTGAAGCTTTCTTT. This chain links TRBV13 with TRBJ1-1; D unclear. Germline values: CDR1 PRHDT, CDR2 FYEKMQ (reference sequence). CDR3 length: 13 amino acids. V was shortened by 5 bases and J by 6 bases, with 13 bases between the two germline ends.

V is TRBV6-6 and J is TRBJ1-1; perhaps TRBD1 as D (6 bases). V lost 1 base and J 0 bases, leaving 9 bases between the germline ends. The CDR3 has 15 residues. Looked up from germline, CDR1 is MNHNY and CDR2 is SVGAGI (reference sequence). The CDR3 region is CASSYFGGMNTEAFF. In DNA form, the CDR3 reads TGTGCCAGCAGTTACTTCGGGGGCATGAACACTGAAGCTTTCTTT.

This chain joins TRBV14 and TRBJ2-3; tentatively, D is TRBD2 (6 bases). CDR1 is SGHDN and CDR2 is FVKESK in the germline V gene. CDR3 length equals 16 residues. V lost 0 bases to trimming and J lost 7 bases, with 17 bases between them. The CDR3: CASSQDAAGRMYTQYF. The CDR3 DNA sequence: TGTGCCAGCAGCCAAGATGCGGCGGGACGCATGTATACGCAGTATTTT. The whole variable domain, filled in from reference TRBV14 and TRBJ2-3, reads EAGVTQFPSHSVIEKGQTVTLRCDPISGHDNLYWYRRVMGKEIKFLLHFVKESKQDESGMPNNRFLAERTGGTYSTLKVQPAELEDSGVYFCASSQDAAGRMYTQYFGPGTRLTVL.

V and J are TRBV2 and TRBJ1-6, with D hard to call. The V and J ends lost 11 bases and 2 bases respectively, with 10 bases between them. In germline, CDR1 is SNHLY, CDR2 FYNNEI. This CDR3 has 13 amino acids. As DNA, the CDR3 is TGTGCCGGCCAAAGCACCTATAATTCACCCCTCCACTTT. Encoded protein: CAGQSTYNSPLHF.

The CDR3 protein is CASSLQSGGSDTQYF. The CDR3, as DNA: TGTGCCAGCAGCTTGCAGTCGGGGGGCTCAGATACGCAGTATTTT. J is TRBJ2-3 and V is TRBV7-2, with TRBD2 as a possible D gene (7 bases). There are 15 residues in the CDR3. The germline gives CDR1 SGHTA, CDR2 FQGNSA. Trimming removed 3 bases from V and 4 bases from J, with 14 bases in between.

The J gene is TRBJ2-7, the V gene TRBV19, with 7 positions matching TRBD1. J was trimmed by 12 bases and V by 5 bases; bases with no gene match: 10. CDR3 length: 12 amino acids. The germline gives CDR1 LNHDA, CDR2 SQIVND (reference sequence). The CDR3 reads CASSLIGQVLYF. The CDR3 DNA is TGTGCCAGTAGTCTCATAGGACAGGTCCTGTACTTC.

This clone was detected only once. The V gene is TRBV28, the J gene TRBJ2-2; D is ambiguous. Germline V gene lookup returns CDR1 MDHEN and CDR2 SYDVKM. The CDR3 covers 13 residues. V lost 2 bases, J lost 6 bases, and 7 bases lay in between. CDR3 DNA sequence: TGTGCCAGCAGTTTAGCCCTTTCCGGGGAGCTGTTTTTT. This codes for CASSLALSGELFF.

CDR3 residues: CASSQDRRASNYGYTF. The CDR3 DNA sequence: TGCGCCAGCAGCCAAGACCGCCGAGCCTCTAACTATGGCTACACCTTC. The V and J genes are TRBV4-1 and TRBJ1-2; D gene uncertain. The CDR3 sequence is 16 residues long. Trimming pared 0 bases from V and 0 bases from J, leaving 11 bases between. Germline assignment: CDR1 MGHRA and CDR2 YSYEKL.

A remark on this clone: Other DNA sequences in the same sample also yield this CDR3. This CDR3 is CASSAGTSGGTDTQYF. The CDR3 DNA follows: TGTGCCAGCAGTGCCGGGACTAGCGGGGGGACAGATACGCAGTATTTT. This chain joins TRBV6-4 and TRBJ2-3; 15 bases align to TRBD2. J lost 3 bases, V lost 4 bases, and 2 bases had no gene match. Germline V lookup: CDR1 MRHNA, CDR2 SNTAGT. This CDR3 has 16 residues.

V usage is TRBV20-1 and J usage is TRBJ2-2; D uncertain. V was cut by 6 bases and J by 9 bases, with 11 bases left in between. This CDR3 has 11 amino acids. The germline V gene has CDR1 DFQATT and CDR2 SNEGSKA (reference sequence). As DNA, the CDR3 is TGCAGTGCCAGCCCGCTGAGGGAGCTGTTTTTT. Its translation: CSASPLRELFF.

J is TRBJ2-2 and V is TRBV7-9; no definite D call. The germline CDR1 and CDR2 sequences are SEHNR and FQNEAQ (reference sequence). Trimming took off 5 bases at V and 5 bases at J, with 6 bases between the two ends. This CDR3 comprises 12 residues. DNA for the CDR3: TGTGCCAGCAGCCCTTATACCGGGGAGCTGTTTTTT. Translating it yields CASSPYTGELFF.

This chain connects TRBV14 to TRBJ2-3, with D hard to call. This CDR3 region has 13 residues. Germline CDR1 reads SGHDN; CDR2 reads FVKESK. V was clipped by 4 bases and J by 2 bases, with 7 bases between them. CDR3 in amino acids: CASSRSNTDTQYF. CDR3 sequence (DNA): TGTGCCAGCAGCCGCTCCAACACAGATACGCAGTATTTT.

CDR3 sequence reads: CASSLEQGGYGYTF. Here the CDR3 DNA reads TGTGCCAGCAGCTTAGAACAGGGGGGCTATGGCTACACCTTC. The rearrangement uses TRBV7-2 and TRBJ1-2, with TRBD1 matching 8 bases. Germline CDR1 SGHTA, CDR2 FQGNSA. The length of the CDR3 is 14 residues. V lost 1 base to trimming and J lost 4 bases; unmatched junction nucleotides: 2.

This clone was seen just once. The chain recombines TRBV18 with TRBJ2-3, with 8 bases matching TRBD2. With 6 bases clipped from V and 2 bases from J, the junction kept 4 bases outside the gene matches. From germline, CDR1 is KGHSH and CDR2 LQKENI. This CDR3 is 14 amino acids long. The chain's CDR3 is CASSRTSLTDTQYF. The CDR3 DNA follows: TGTGCCAGCTCCCGGACTAGCCTCACAGATACGCAGTATTTT.

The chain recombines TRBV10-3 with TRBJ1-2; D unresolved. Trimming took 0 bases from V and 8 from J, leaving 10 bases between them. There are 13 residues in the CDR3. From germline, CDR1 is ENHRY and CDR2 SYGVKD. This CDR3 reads CAISESKGEGYTF. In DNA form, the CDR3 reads TGTGCCATCAGTGAGTCGAAAGGAGAGGGCTACACCTTC.

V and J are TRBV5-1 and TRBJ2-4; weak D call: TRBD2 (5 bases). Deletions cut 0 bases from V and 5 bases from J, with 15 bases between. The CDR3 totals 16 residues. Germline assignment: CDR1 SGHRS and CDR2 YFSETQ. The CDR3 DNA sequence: TGCGCCAGCAGCTTGGCTACGGTCGGGGTACAAAACATTCAGTACTTC. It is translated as CASSLATVGVQNIQYF.

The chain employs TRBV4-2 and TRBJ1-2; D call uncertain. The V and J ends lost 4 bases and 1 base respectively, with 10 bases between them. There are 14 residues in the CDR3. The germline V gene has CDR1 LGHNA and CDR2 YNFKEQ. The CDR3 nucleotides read TGTGCCAGCAGCCCGGAACAGAATAACTATGGCTACACCTTC. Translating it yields CASSPEQNNYGYTF.

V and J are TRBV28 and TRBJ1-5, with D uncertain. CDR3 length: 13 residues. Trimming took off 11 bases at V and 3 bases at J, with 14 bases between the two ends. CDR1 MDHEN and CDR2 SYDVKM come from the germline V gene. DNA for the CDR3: TGTGCCTCCCGGTGGGGTTTCAATCAGCCCCAGCATTTT. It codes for CASRWGFNQPQHF.

DNA of the CDR3: TGTGCCAGCAGTTTGGTTGGACAGGGCGGGGGTGAAAAACTGTTTTTT. Encoded protein: CASSLVGQGGGEKLFF. The gene calls are TRBV28 and TRBJ1-4, with 8 positions matching TRBD1. The V gene's germline CDR1 is MDHEN and CDR2 SYDVKM. This CDR3 has 16 amino acids. Unmatched junction bases numbered 10, after V lost 3 bases and J lost 7 bases.

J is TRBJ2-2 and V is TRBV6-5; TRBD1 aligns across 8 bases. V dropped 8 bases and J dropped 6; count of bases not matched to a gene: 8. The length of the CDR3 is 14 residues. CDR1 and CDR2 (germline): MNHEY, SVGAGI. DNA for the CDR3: TGTGCCAGCCGGGGGCAGGGGGCGTCCGGGGAGCTGTTTTTT. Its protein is CASRGQGASGELFF.

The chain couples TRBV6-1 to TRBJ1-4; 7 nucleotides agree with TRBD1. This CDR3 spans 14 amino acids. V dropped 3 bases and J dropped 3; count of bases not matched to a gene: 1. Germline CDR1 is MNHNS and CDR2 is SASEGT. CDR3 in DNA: TGTGCCAGCAGTGACAGGGGGGCTAATGAAAAACTGTTTTTT. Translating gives CASSDRGANEKLFF.

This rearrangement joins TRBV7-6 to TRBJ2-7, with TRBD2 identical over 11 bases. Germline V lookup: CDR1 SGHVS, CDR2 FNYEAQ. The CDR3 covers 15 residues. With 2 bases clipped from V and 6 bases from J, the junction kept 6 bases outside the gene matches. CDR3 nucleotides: TGTGCCAGCAGCTTAACTAGCGGGAGTTCTGCCGAGCAGTACTTC. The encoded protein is CASSLTSGSSAEQYF.

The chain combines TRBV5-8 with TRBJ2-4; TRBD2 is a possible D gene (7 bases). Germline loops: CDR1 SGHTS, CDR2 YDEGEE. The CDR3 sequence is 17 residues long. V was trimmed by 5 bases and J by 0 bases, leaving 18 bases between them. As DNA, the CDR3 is TGTGCCAGCAGGCTGGTTGTCGGGGGGCTAGCCAAAAACATTCAGTACTTC. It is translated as CASRLVVGGLAKNIQYF.

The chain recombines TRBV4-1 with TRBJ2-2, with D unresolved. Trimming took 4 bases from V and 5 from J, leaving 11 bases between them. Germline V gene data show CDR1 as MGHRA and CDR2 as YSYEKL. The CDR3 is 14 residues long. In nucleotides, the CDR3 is TGCGCCAGCAGCCCACCCGGTAGGACCGGGGAGCTGTTTTTT. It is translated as CASSPPGRTGELFF.

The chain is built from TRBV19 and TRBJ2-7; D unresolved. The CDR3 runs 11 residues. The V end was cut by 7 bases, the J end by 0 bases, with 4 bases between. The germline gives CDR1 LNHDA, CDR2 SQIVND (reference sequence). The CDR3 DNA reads TGTGCCAGTACTAACTCCTACGAGCAGTACTTC. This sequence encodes CASTNSYEQYF.

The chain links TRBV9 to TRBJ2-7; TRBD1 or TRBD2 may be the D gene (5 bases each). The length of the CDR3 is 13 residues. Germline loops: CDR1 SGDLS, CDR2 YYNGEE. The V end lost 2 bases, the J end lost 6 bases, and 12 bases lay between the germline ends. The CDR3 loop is CASSVGTGLEQYF. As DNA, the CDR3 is TGTGCCAGCAGCGTTGGGACGGGCCTCGAGCAGTACTTC.

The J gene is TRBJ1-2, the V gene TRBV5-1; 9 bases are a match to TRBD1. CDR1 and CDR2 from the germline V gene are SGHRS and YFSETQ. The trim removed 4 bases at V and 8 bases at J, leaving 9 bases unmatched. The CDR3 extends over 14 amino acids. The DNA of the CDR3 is TGCGCCAGCAGCCTCTCGGGACAGGGTGAAGGCTACACCTTC. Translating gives CASSLSGQGEGYTF. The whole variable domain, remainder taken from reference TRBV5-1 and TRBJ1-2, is KAGVTQTPRYLIKTRGQQVTLSCSPISGHRSVSWYQQTPGQGLQFLFEYFSETQRNKGNFPGRFSGRQFSNSRSEMNVSTLELGDSALYLCASSLSGQGEGYTFGSGTRLTVV.